The clone carrying this T cell receptor (beta chain) was seen a handful of times. The antigen remains unidentified. This entry belongs to a study of response to subunit inactivated influenza vaccine. Study-wide results and limits: Authors proposed each seasonal influenza vaccination draws in few new T cells.

The length of the CDR3 is 17 residues. The V gene's germline CDR1 is MNHEY and CDR2 SVGAGI. V was shortened by 0 bases and J by 6 bases, with 15 bases between the two germline ends. TCRdb reprocessed the RT-PCR reads with MiXCR, giving one entry per CDR3 protein. The sample comprises 600,000 to 700,000 distinct CDR3 sequences, roughly 15% of which are singletons, and less than 9% rests with the top ten. V gene TRBV6-5 combines with J gene TRBJ1-6, with D possibly matching TRBD1 (5 bases). The specimen comprised PBMCs from blood, sampled 14 to 15 days before vaccination. The receptor was derived from a man in his forties or fifties who received an inactivated influenza vaccine. The DNA for the CDR3 is TGTGCCAGCAGTTACTCTGGGAGGAGCGACAGTAATTCACCCCTCCACTTT. It is translated as CASSYSGRSDSNSPLHF.